This T cell receptor (beta chain) was identified during a study of T cells in Graves' hyperthyroidism and ophthalmopathy. Study at large: The initial diagnosis was the point when peripheral blood was collected, ahead of any treatment. Study-wide results and caveats: Researchers found most expanded thyroid clonotypes above 0.001 in blood as well.

Those with hyperthyroidism were 18 to 65 years old, newly diagnosed, and ill for under 2 months. The study excluded patients with uncontrolled infection, other autoimmune disease, pregnancy or lactation. This clonotype was seen many times. The antigen is unknown. Researchers amplified the TCR beta CDR3 regions from RNA transcripts. The HTBI primer set drove a first-round RT-PCR of the TCR CDR3. TCRdb re-analysed the multiplex PCR reads in MiXCR, keeping a single row per CDR3 protein. This table holds around 520,000 distinct CDR3 sequences, less than 15% found once. What was sequenced was blood. This clonotype was sampled from a middle-aged woman with Graves' hyperthyroidism.

CDR3 coding DNA: TGTGCCAGCAGCACTCTTGGACAGTCTGAAGCTTTCTTT. Its protein is CASSTLGQSEAFF. The chain recombines TRBV12-3 or TRBV12-4 with TRBJ1-1; maybe TRBD1 (6 bases). The V and J ends lost 6 bases and 6 bases respectively, with 14 bases between them. There are 13 residues in the CDR3.